Listed here are 9 T cell receptor beta chains from one sample, sequenced in a study of T cell responses to AZD1222 COVID-19 vaccine. Sequenced by immunoSEQ multiplex PCR; TCRdb stores in-frame clones only, minus some. Of fewer than 200,000 clones detected, roughly 94% appear once; the ten largest clones hold roughly 1.7%. The specimen comprised peripheral blood, sampled 28 days after the second AZD1222 dose. The receptors derive from an adult who received the AZD1222 COVID-19 vaccine.

This clone was counted a single time. This rearrangement joins TRBV19 to TRBJ1-1, with D perhaps TRBD1 (5 bases). Germline lookup yields CDR1 LNHDA and CDR2 SQIVND (reference sequence). The CDR3 is 15 amino acids. Trimming took off 5 bases at V and 1 base at J, with 14 bases between the two ends. CDR3 bases: TGTGCCAGTAGTGGTTCCCAGGGCCCGAACACTGAAGCTTTCTTT. It is translated as CASSGSQGPNTEAFF.

The gene calls are TRBV5-1 and TRBJ2-2; possibly TRBD2 for D (5 bases). V lost 0 bases to trimming and J lost 2 bases, with 8 bases between them. This CDR3 is 15 amino acids long. The germline gives CDR1 SGHRS, CDR2 YFSETQ. For the CDR3, the DNA is TGCGCCAGCAGCTTGGCGGGAAAAAACACCGGGGAGCTGTTTTTT. Its translation is CASSLAGKNTGELFF.

Turning to this clone: One junction end does not reproduce the germline sequence, and a read error may be involved. The chain joins TRBV6-5 to TRBJ2-5, with D possibly TRBD2 on 7 matching bases. The CDR3 runs 14 residues. Germline-derived CDR1 and CDR2 are MNHEY and SVGAGI. The chain's CDR3 is CTSRRGAVGETQYF. CDR3 nucleotide sequence: TGTACCAGCAGACGGGGGGCAGTTGGGGAGACCCAGTACTTC.

Only one count was recorded for this clone. This sequence joins TRBV2 and TRBJ1-1, with D hard to call. The CDR3 runs to 10 residues. With 8 bases removed from V and 5 bases from J, the gap between germline ends came to 6 bases. Germline CDR1 is SNHLY and CDR2 is FYNNEI. The CDR3 protein is CASGLTEAFF. CDR3 coding DNA: TGTGCCAGCGGGCTTACTGAAGCTTTCTTT.

The gene calls are TRBV24-1 and TRBJ1-1, with 8 bases lining up with TRBD1. Trimming cost V 2 bases and J 1 base; bases outside gene matches: 2. The germline V gene encodes CDR1 KGHDR and CDR2 SFDVKD. The CDR3 length is 15 residues. DNA for the CDR3: TGTGCCACCAGTGATTCCGGGACAGGGAACACTGAAGCTTTCTTT. Its protein is CATSDSGTGNTEAFF.

The chain employs TRBV6-1 and TRBJ2-3; maybe TRBD1 (5 bases). Germline V gene data show CDR1 as MNHNS and CDR2 as SASEGT. The CDR3 sequence is 15 residues long. V dropped 1 base and J dropped 4 bases, with 12 bases sitting between them. The CDR3 loop reads CASSEVGEIADTQYF. The CDR3 DNA reads as TGTGCCAGCAGTGAAGTAGGGGAAATCGCAGATACGCAGTATTTT.

In its sample, this clone was seen a few times. J is TRBJ1-1 and V is TRBV14; the match to TRBD1 covers 7 bases. CDR1 SGHDN and CDR2 FVKESK come from the germline V gene. The V and J ends lost 4 bases and 6 bases, in that order; junction bases with no gene match: 8. The CDR3 runs to 14 residues. CDR3 in DNA: TGTGCCAGCAGCCTAGGCGGGACAGTCCCTGAAGCTTTCTTT. This codes for CASSLGGTVPEAFF. Variable domain in full (rest from reference TRBV14 and TRBJ1-1): EAGVTQFPSHSVIEKGQTVTLRCDPISGHDNLYWYRRVMGKEIKFLLHFVKESKQDESGMPNNRFLAERTGGTYSTLKVQPAELEDSGVYFCASSLGGTVPEAFFGQGTRLTVV.

Turning to this clone: An end of the junction does not agree with germline; a read error may underlie this. The V and J genes are TRBV27 and TRBJ2-7; TRBD2 matches at 13 bases. This CDR3 spans 15 amino acids. Germline CDR1 reads MNHEY; CDR2 reads SMNVEV (reference sequence). The CDR3 protein is CASSLSLAGGYEQYF. CDR3 in DNA: TGTGCCAGCAGTCTATCACTAGCGGGAGGGTACGAGCAGTACTTC.

The chain links TRBV4-1 to TRBJ2-7; D may be TRBD2 (6 bases). Trimming took off 2 bases at V and 1 base at J, with 12 bases between the two ends. The CDR3 runs 15 residues. The germline V gene encodes CDR1 MGHRA and CDR2 YSYEKL. The CDR3 is CASSQRDSLSYEQYF. CDR3 DNA: TGCGCCAGCAGCCAACGGGACTCCTTATCCTACGAGCAGTACTTC.